The clone carrying this T cell receptor (beta chain) was detected once. Its antigen is undetermined. Donors gave ten milliliters of peripheral blood apiece. The data stem from a study of blood T cells in healthy people across ages. Broader study findings: Naive T cell percentage and TCR beta diversity correlated strongly.

V was shortened by 4 bases and J by 6 bases, with 16 bases between the two germline ends. Germline CDR1 and CDR2: SNHLY and FYNNEI. This CDR3 contains 15 residues. A second PCR, run for roughly 7 to 12 cycles, used a sample-barcoded 5' primer plus a J-beta primer mix. TCRdb re-called the 5' RACE reads through MiXCR, storing one row per CDR3 protein. The sample consists of roughly 2 million distinct CDR3 sequences, 49% of them appearing once. The V and J genes are TRBV2 and TRBJ2-1; possibly TRBD1 for D (5 bases). This receptor was taken from a woman in her forties in good health. Sequenced sample: blood. The CDR3 sequence: CASSGRPEGVNEQFF. CDR3 nucleotide sequence: TGTGCCAGCAGTGGCCGGCCCGAAGGGGTCAATGAGCAGTTCTTC. The whole variable domain, remainder taken from reference TRBV2 and TRBJ2-1, is EPEVTQTPSHQVTQMGQEVILRCVPISNHLYFYWYRQILGQKVEFLVSFYNNEISEKSEIFDDQFSVERPDGSNFTLKIRSTKLEDSAMYFCASSGRPEGVNEQFFGPGTRLTVL.